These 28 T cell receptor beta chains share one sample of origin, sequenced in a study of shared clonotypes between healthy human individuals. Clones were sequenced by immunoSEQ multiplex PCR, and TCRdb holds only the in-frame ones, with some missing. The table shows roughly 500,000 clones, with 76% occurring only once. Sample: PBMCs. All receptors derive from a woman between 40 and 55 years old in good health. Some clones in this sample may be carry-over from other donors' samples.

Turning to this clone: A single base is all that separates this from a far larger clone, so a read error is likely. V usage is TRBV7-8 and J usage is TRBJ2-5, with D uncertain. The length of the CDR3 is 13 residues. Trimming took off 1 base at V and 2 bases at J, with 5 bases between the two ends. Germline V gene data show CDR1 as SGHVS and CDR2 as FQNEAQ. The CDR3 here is CASSLVQQETQYF. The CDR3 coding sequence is TGTGCCAGCAGCTTAGTTCAGCAAGAGACCCAGTACTTC.

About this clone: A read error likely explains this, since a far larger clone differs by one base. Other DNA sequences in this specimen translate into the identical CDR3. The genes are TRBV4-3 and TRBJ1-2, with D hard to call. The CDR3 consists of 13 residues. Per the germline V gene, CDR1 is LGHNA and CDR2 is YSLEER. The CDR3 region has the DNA TGCGCCAGCAGTCCCCGTAGGGAGTCTGGCTACACTTTC. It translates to CASSPRRESGYTF.

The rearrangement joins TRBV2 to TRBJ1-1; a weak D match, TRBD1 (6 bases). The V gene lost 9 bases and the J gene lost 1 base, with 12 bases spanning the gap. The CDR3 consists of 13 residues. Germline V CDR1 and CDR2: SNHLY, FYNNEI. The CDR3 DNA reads TGTGCCAGTCGCCCCAGGGGGAACACTGAAGCTTTCTTT. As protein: CASRPRGNTEAFF.

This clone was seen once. CDR3 sequence: CASASGSEGTQYF. DNA of the CDR3: TGTGCCAGCGCAAGCGGGAGCGAGGGTACGCAGTATTTT. This sequence joins TRBV18 and TRBJ2-3; 8 bases line up with TRBD2. Germline V CDR1 and CDR2: KGHSH, LQKENI. The junction had 9 bases not matched to a gene; V was cut back by 8 bases and J by 8 bases. The CDR3 is made up of 13 amino acids.

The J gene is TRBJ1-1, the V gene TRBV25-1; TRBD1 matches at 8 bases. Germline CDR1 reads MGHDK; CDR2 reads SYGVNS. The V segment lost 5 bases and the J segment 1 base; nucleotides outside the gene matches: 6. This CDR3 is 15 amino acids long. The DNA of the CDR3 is TGTGCCAGCAGTATCTCGGACAGGGCGAACACTGAAGCTTTCTTT. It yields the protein CASSISDRANTEAFF.

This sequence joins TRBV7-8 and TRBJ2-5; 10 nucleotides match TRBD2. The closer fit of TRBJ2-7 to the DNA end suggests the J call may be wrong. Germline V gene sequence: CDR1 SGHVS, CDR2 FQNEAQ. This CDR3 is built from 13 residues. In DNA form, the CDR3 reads TGTGCCAGCAGCGGTCTAGCGGGAGTCGAGCAGTACTTC. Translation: CASSGLAGVEQYF.

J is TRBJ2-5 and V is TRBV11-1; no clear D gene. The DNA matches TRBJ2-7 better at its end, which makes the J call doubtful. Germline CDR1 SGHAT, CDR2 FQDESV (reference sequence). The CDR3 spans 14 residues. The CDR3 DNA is TGTGCCAGCAGCTTCTCTGAGAGCTCCTACGAGCAGTACTTC. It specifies CASSFSESSYEQYF.

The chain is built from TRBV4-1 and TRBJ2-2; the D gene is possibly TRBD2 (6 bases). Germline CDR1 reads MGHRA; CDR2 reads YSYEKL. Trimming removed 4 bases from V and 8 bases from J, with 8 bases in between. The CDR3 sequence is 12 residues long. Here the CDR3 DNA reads TGCGCCAGCAGCCCGCGGGGAGGGGAGCTGTTTTTT. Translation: CASSPRGGELFF.

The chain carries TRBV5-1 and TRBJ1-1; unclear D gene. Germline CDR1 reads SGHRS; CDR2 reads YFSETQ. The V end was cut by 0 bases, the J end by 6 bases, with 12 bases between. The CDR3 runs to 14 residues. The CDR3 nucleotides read TGCGCCAGCAGCTTGGACCGGGCAATGGCTGAAGCTTTCTTT. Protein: CASSLDRAMAEAFF.

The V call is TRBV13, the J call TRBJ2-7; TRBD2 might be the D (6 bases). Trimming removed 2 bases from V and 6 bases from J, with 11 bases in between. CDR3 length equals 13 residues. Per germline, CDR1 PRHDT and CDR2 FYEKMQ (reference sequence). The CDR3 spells CASSLFFGGEQYF. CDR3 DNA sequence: TGTGCCAGCAGCTTATTCTTCGGGGGCGAGCAGTACTTC.

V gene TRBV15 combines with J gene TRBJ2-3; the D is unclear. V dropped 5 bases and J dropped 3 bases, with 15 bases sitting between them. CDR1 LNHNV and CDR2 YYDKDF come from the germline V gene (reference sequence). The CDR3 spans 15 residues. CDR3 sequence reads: CATSVRLVRTDTQYF. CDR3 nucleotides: TGTGCCACCAGCGTCCGACTCGTCAGGACAGATACGCAGTATTTT.

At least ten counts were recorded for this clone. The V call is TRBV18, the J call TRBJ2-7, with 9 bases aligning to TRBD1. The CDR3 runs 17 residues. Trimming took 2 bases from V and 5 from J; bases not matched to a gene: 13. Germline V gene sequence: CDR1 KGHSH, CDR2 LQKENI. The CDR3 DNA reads TGTGCCAGCTCACCAACTTTACCGGGACAGGGTAACCACGAGCAGTACTTC. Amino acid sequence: CASSPTLPGQGNHEQYF.

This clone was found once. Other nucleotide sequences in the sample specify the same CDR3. CDR3 loop: CASSPGASTDTQYF. In DNA form, the CDR3 reads TGTGCCAGCTCACCCGGGGCGAGCACAGATACGCAGTATTTT. The chain has TRBV18 and TRBJ2-3; the D gene could be TRBD1 or TRBD2 (5 bases each). Trimming removed 3 bases at V and 0 bases at J, with 7 bases between. Germline V gives CDR1 KGHSH, CDR2 LQKENI. The CDR3 has 14 amino acids.

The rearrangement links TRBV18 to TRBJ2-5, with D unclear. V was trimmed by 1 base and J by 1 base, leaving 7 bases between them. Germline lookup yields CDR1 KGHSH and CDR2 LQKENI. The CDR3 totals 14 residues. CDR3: CASSPHWVQETQYF. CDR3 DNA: TGTGCCAGCTCACCACACTGGGTCCAAGAGACCCAGTACTTC. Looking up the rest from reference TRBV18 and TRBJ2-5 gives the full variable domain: NAGVMQNPRHLVRRRGQEARLRCSPMKGHSHVYWYRQLPEEGLKFMVYLQKENIIDESGMPKERFSAEFPKEGPSILRIQQVVRGDSAAYFCASSPHWVQETQYFGPGTRLLVL.

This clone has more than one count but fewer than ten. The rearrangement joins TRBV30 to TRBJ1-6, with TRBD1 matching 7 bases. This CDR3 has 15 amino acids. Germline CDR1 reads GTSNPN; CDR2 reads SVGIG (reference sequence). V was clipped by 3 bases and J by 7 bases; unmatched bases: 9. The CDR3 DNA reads TGTGCCTGGAGACCCCTAACAGGGGTGAATTCACCCCTCCACTTT. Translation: CAWRPLTGVNSPLHF.

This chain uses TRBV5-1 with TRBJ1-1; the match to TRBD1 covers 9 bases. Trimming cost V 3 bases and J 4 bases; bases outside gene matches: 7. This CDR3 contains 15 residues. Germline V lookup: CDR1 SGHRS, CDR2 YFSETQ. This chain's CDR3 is CASSWGDRETTEAFF. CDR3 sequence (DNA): TGCGCCAGCAGCTGGGGGGACAGGGAGACCACTGAAGCTTTCTTT. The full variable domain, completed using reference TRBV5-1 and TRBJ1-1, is KAGVTQTPRYLIKTRGQQVTLSCSPISGHRSVSWYQQTPGQGLQFLFEYFSETQRNKGNFPGRFSGRQFSNSRSEMNVSTLELGDSALYLCASSWGDRETTEAFFGQGTRLTVV.

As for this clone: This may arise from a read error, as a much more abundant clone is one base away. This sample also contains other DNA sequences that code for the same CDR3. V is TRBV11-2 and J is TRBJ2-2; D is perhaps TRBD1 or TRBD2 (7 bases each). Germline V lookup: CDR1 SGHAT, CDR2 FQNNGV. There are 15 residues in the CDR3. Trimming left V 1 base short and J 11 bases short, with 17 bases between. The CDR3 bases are TGTGCCAGCAGCTTAGGTTACAGGGGAGCGGGAGAGCTGTTTTTT. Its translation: CASSLGYRGAGELFF.

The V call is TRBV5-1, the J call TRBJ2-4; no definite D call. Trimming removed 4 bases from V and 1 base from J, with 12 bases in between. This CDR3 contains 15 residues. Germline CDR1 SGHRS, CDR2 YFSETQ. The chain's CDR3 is CASSPRNGAKNIQYF. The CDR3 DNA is TGCGCCAGCAGCCCGAGGAACGGGGCCAAAAACATTCAGTACTTC.

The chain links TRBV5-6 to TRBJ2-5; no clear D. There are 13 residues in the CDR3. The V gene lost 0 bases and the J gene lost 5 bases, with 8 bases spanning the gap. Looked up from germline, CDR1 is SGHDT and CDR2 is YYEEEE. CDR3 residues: CASSLAGSETQYF. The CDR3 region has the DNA TGTGCCAGCAGCTTGGCTGGGTCGGAGACCCAGTACTTC. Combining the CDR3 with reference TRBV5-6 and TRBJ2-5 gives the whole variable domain DAGVTQSPTHLIKTRGQQVTLRCSPKSGHDTVSWYQQALGQGPQFIFQYYEEEERQRGNFPDRFSGHQFPNYSSELNVNALLLGDSALYLCASSLAGSETQYFGPGTRLLVL.

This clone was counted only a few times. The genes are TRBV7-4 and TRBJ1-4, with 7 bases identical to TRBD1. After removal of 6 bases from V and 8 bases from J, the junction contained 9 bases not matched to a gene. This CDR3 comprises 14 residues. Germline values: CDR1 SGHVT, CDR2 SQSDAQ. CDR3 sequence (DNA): TGTGCCAGCAGAGGTGACAGGGTAAGAGAAAAACTGTTTTTT. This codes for CASRGDRVREKLFF.

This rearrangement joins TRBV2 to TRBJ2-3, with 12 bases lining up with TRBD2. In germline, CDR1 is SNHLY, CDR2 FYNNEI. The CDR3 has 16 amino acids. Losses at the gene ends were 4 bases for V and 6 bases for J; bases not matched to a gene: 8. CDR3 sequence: CASSGRLAGAGDTQYF. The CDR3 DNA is TGTGCCAGCAGTGGCAGACTAGCGGGGGCCGGGGATACGCAGTATTTT.

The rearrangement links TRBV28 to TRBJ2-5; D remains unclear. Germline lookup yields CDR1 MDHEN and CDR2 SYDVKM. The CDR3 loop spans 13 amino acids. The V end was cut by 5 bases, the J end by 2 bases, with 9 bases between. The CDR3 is CASSLSHQETQYF. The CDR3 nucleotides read TGTGCCAGCAGTCTTTCCCATCAAGAGACCCAGTACTTC.

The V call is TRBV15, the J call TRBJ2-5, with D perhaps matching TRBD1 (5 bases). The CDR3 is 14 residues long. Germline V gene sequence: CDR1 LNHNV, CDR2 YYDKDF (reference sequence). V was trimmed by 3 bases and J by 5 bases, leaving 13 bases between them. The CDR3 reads CATSSMGRQETQYF. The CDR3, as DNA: TGTGCCACCAGCAGTATGGGGCGGCAGGAGACCCAGTACTTC.

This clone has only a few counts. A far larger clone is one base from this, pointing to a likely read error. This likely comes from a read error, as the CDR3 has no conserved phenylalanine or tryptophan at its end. The DNA for the CDR3 is TGTGCCAGCAGCTTAGTTCCAGAGGCCTACAATGAGCAGTTCTCC. Encoded protein: CASSLVPEAYNEQFS. The chain employs TRBV7-9 and TRBJ2-7; no firm D call. The DNA end favors TRBJ2-1, so the J call may be wrong. Germline loops: CDR1 SEHNR, CDR2 FQNEAQ (reference sequence). CDR3 size: 15 residues.

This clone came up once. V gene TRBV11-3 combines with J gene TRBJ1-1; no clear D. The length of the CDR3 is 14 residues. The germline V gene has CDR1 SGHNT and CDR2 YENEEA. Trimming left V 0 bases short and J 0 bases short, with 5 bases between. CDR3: CASSLDGMNTEAFF. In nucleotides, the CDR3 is TGTGCCAGCAGCTTAGATGGGATGAACACTGAAGCTTTCTTT.

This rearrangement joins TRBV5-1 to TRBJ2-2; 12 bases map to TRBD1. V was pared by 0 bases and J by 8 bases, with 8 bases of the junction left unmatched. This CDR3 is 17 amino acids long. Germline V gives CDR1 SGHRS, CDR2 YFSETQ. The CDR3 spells CASSLARGQGASGELFF. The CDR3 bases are TGCGCCAGCAGCTTGGCTAGGGGACAGGGGGCTTCAGGGGAGCTGTTTTTT.

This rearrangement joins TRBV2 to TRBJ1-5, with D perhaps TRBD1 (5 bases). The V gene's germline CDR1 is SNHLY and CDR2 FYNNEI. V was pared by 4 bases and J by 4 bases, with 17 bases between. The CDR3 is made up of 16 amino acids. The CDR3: CASSGYRTGGNQPQHF. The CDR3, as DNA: TGTGCCAGCAGTGGTTATCGTACAGGCGGAAATCAGCCCCAGCATTTT.

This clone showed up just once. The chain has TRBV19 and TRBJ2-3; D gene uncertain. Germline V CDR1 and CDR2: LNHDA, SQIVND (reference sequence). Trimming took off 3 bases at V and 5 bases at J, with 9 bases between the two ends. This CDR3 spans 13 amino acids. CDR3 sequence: CASSIPGIDTQYF. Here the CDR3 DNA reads TGTGCCAGTAGTATTCCGGGTATAGATACGCAGTATTTT. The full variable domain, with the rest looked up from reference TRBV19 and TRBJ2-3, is DGGITQSPKYLFRKEGQNVTLSCEQNLNHDAMYWYRQDPGQGLRLIYYSQIVNDFQKGDIAEGYSVSREKKESFPLTVTSAQKNPTAFYLCASSIPGIDTQYFGPGTRLTVL.